These 16 T cell receptor beta chains were all obtained from the same sample, sequenced in a study of technical replicates of blood from a handful of donors. Clones were sequenced by immunoSEQ multiplex PCR, and TCRdb holds only the in-frame ones, with some missing. The top ten clones hold roughly 0.25% of a sample with about 73,000 clones, approximately 93% of them seen once. The sequenced material came from T cells isolated from PBMCs. The receptor set was obtained from a human donor in good health.

The CDR3 sequence is CASSARTGEKLFF. In nucleotides, the CDR3 is TGTGCCAGCAGTGCCCGGACAGGGGAAAAACTGTTTTTT. J is TRBJ1-4 and V is TRBV6-4; TRBD1 matches at 8 bases. The CDR3 extends over 13 amino acids. CDR1 MRHNA and CDR2 SNTAGT come from the germline V gene. The trim removed 4 bases at V and 8 bases at J, leaving 3 bases unmatched.

This chain joins TRBV21-1 and TRBJ2-1; TRBD1, as called in the table, went unchecked against the DNA. TRBV21-1 corresponds to a pseudogene. The CDR3 runs 16 residues. For the CDR3, the DNA is TGTGCCAGCAGCAACCTTTCCCAGGTCTCCTACAATGAGCAGTTCTTC. Its translation: CASSNLSQVSYNEQFF.

The chain has TRBV6-6 and TRBJ1-1; a possible D gene is TRBD1 (6 bases). CDR1 is MNHNY and CDR2 is SVGAGI in the germline V gene (reference sequence). The V end was cut by 4 bases, the J end by 8 bases, with 14 bases between. CDR3 length equals 13 residues. CDR3 nucleotides: TGTGCCAGCAGTTCAACCCAGGGGTCCGAAGCTTTCTTT. Translated: CASSSTQGSEAFF.

The rearrangement joins TRBV28 to TRBJ2-2; the D gene is possibly TRBD1 (5 bases). V lost 7 bases and J lost 1, with 10 bases in between. Looked up from germline, CDR1 is MDHEN and CDR2 is SYDVKM. The CDR3 is made up of 14 amino acids. In nucleotides, the CDR3 is TGTGCCAGCAAGGGGCCGGTGAACACCGGGGAGCTGTTTTTT. Translation: CASKGPVNTGELFF.

The rearrangement joins TRBV6-1 to TRBJ1-1; D unresolved. Germline assignment: CDR1 MNHNS and CDR2 SASEGT. Deletions cut 8 bases from V and 0 bases from J, with 16 bases between. The CDR3 is made up of 15 amino acids. The chain's CDR3 is CASRPRRALNTEAFF. The DNA of the CDR3 is TGTGCCAGCCGTCCGAGGAGGGCTTTGAACACTGAAGCTTTCTTT.

The V call is TRBV2, the J call TRBJ2-2; D is undetermined. The CDR3 is 13 amino acids. CDR1 and CDR2 from the germline V gene are SNHLY and FYNNEI. The V gene lost 8 bases and the J gene lost 7 bases, with 14 bases spanning the gap. The CDR3 sequence is CASGGHPSGELFF. As DNA, the CDR3 is TGTGCCAGCGGCGGTCATCCCAGCGGGGAGCTGTTTTTT.

The chain links TRBV6-1 to TRBJ2-3; 7 nucleotides agree with TRBD1. CDR1 MNHNS and CDR2 SASEGT come from the germline V gene. This CDR3 spans 14 amino acids. The junction had 8 bases not matched to a gene; V was cut back by 6 bases and J by 5 bases. Here the CDR3 DNA reads TGTGCCAGCAGCCGGACAGGCCAGAGAGATACGCAGTATTTT. Encoded protein: CASSRTGQRDTQYF.

This chain joins TRBV30 and TRBJ2-5; possibly TRBD1 for D (5 bases). CDR1 is GTSNPN and CDR2 is SVGIG in the germline V gene (reference sequence). The germline V and J ends were trimmed by 1 base and 8 bases, with 11 bases remaining between them. This CDR3 contains 12 residues. The CDR3: CAWSEGPETQYF. The CDR3 DNA follows: TGTGCCTGGAGTGAGGGGCCTGAAACCCAGTACTTC.

The chain couples TRBV5-4 to TRBJ2-7, with 10 nucleotides matching TRBD2. This CDR3 comprises 17 residues. Germline V gene lookup returns CDR1 SGHNT and CDR2 YYREEE (reference sequence). The V segment lost 0 bases and the J segment 5 bases; nucleotides outside the gene matches: 11. CDR3 in amino acids: CASSLGGAAGGPHEQYF. As DNA, the CDR3 is TGTGCCAGCAGCTTGGGGGGGGCAGCGGGAGGGCCTCACGAGCAGTACTTC.

The chain is built from TRBV11-2 and TRBJ2-7; D may be TRBD1 (5 bases). Germline-derived CDR1 and CDR2 are SGHAT and FQNNGV. The CDR3 is 15 residues long. V lost 5 bases and J lost 2, with 16 bases in between. CDR3 region: CASSHDSPRTYEQYF. In nucleotides, the CDR3 is TGTGCCAGCAGCCACGACAGTCCAAGAACCTACGAGCAGTACTTC.

This clone was seen just once. The chain recombines TRBV15 with TRBJ1-5; D uncertain. CDR1 is LNHNV and CDR2 is YYDKDF in the germline V gene (reference sequence). The CDR3 is made up of 13 amino acids. Trimming stripped 4 bases from V and 0 bases from J, with 4 bases between. The CDR3 coding sequence is TGTGCCACCAGCACCAATAGCAATCAGCCCCAGCATTTT. The encoded protein is CATSTNSNQPQHF.

This clone was observed once. The chain carries TRBV30 and TRBJ2-5; TRBD2 is a possible D gene (6 bases). Germline V gene lookup returns CDR1 GTSNPN and CDR2 SVGIG (reference sequence). The CDR3 loop spans 15 amino acids. V lost 3 bases to trimming and J lost 1 base, with 15 bases between them. The chain's CDR3 is CAWSDTGTSQETQYF. CDR3 coding DNA: TGTGCCTGGAGCGATACCGGGACTTCCCAAGAGACCCAGTACTTC.

In its sample, this clone was seen once. The V gene is TRBV5-5, the J gene TRBJ2-7; 8 bases match TRBD1. CDR3 size: 14 residues. V dropped 3 bases and J dropped 3; count of bases not matched to a gene: 5. The germline V gene encodes CDR1 SGHKS and CDR2 YYEKEE (reference sequence). The CDR3 sequence is CASSWTGISYEQYF. The CDR3 DNA is TGTGCCAGCAGCTGGACAGGGATTAGCTACGAGCAGTACTTC. Supplemented by reference TRBV5-5 and TRBJ2-7, the full variable domain reads DAGVTQSPTHLIKTRGQQVTLRCSPISGHKSVSWYQQVLGQGPQFIFQYYEKEERGRGNFPDRFSARQFPNYSSELNVNALLLGDSALYLCASSWTGISYEQYFGPGTRLTVT.

In its sample, this clone was seen once. V is TRBV2 and J is TRBJ2-1; TRBD2 agrees at 10 bases. The CDR3 sequence is 16 residues long. V lost 6 bases to trimming and J lost 4 bases; unmatched junction nucleotides: 9. Germline V gene sequence: CDR1 SNHLY, CDR2 FYNNEI. The CDR3 region is CASSGQREGPYNEQFF. CDR3 DNA: TGTGCCAGCAGCGGACAGCGGGAGGGCCCTTACAATGAGCAGTTCTTC.

This chain connects TRBV2 to TRBJ1-6; weak D call: TRBD1 (5 bases). The V gene's germline CDR1 is SNHLY and CDR2 FYNNEI. There are 14 residues in the CDR3. V was cut by 9 bases and J by 0 bases, with 9 bases left in between. As DNA, the CDR3 is TGTGCCAGGGGAGGGACCTCCTATAATTCACCCCTCCACTTT. Translating gives CARGGTSYNSPLHF.

This chain uses TRBV30 with TRBJ1-1; the D gene is possibly TRBD1 (6 bases). CDR1 is GTSNPN, CDR2 SVGIG, per germline (reference sequence). V was shortened by 4 bases and J by 2 bases, with 17 bases between the two germline ends. The CDR3 runs 15 residues. The CDR3 bases are TGTGCCTGGACAGAAGAACAGGGACCTAACACTGAAGCTTTCTTT. Translating gives CAWTEEQGPNTEAFF. The full variable domain, completed using reference TRBV30 and TRBJ1-1, is SQTIHQWPATLVQPVGSPLSLECTVEGTSNPNLYWYRQAAGRGLQLLFYSVGIGQISSEVPQNLSASRPQDRQFILSSKKLLLSDSGFYLCAWTEEQGPNTEAFFGQGTRLTVV.